These 8 T cell receptor beta chains originate from one sample sequenced in a study of blood T cell repertoires in COVID-19. Assay: immunoSEQ multiplex PCR; the TCRdb copy retains only in-frame clones and omits some. The profile shows 150,000 to 200,000 clones, around 89% of them singletons. Sequenced input: peripheral blood. These receptors originate from a woman aged 25 to 39 with acute or convalescent COVID-19.

Many counts were recorded for this clone. J is TRBJ1-5 and V is TRBV29-1; TRBD1 matches at 10 bases. This CDR3 comprises 14 residues. Germline values: CDR1 SQVTM, CDR2 ANQGSEA. V dropped 8 bases and J dropped 5; count of bases not matched to a gene: 9. CDR3 sequence reads: CSTGSGTGDQPQHF. The CDR3, as DNA: TGCAGCACTGGATCCGGGACAGGGGATCAGCCCCAGCATTTT.

The V and J genes are TRBV28 and TRBJ1-2, with TRBD1 matching over 9 bases. V was pared by 4 bases and J by 8 bases, with 8 bases of the junction left unmatched. This CDR3 is built from 14 residues. The germline CDR1 and CDR2 sequences are MDHEN and SYDVKM. CDR3 nucleotides: TGTGCCAGCAGTTCCTCCGGGACAGGGCCAGGCTACACCTTC. Its translation is CASSSSGTGPGYTF.

The chain couples TRBV7-6 to TRBJ2-1; 7 bases fit TRBD2. J lost 7 bases, V lost 0 bases, and 3 bases had no gene match. The CDR3 has 14 amino acids. CDR1 and CDR2 (germline): SGHVS, FNYEAQ. The chain's CDR3 is CASSLAGGWNEQFF. Here the CDR3 DNA reads TGTGCCAGCAGCTTAGCGGGAGGGTGGAATGAGCAGTTCTTC.

V is TRBV13 and J is TRBJ2-7, with 8 nucleotides matching TRBD1. Per the germline V gene, CDR1 is PRHDT and CDR2 is FYEKMQ (reference sequence). Unmatched junction bases numbered 9, after V lost 4 bases and J lost 1 base. The CDR3 has 16 amino acids. The CDR3 loop is CASSSQQGDRSYEQYF. As DNA, the CDR3 is TGTGCCAGCAGCTCACAACAGGGGGATCGGTCCTACGAGCAGTACTTC.

The J gene is TRBJ2-7, the V gene TRBV6-5; 8 positions match TRBD2. Germline loops: CDR1 MNHEY, CDR2 SVGAGI. V shed 6 bases and J 5 bases; nucleotides not matched to a gene: 6. The CDR3 spans 13 residues. CDR3 loop: CASSHLLADEQYF. In DNA, the CDR3 is TGTGCCAGCAGCCACTTACTAGCGGACGAGCAGTACTTC.

The chain uses TRBV25-1 and TRBJ1-6; 8 bases are a match to TRBD1. CDR3 length equals 15 residues. Germline V gene sequence: CDR1 MGHDK, CDR2 SYGVNS. Germline trimming cut 4 bases from V and 5 bases from J; bases unmatched to any gene: 4. For the CDR3, the DNA is TGTGCCAGCAGTGGGAACAGGGGGAATAATTCACCCCTCCACTTT. Its protein product is CASSGNRGNNSPLHF.

The chain uses TRBV5-5 and TRBJ2-1; unclear D gene. In germline, CDR1 is SGHKS, CDR2 YYEKEE (reference sequence). V lost 7 bases, J lost 0 bases, and 8 bases lay in between. This CDR3 comprises 13 residues. In DNA form, the CDR3 reads TGTGCCAGCTCGCTAGTCTCCTACAATGAGCAGTTCTTC. It translates to CASSLVSYNEQFF. Using reference TRBV5-5 and TRBJ2-1 for the parts outside the CDR3, the full variable domain is DAGVTQSPTHLIKTRGQQVTLRCSPISGHKSVSWYQQVLGQGPQFIFQYYEKEERGRGNFPDRFSARQFPNYSSELNVNALLLGDSALYLCASSLVSYNEQFFGPGTRLTVL.

V gene TRBV4-2 combines with J gene TRBJ2-7; 7 bases are a match to TRBD2. Germline CDR1 LGHNA, CDR2 YNFKEQ. V gave up 1 base and J gave up 5 bases; unmatched junction bases: 5. The CDR3 runs to 14 residues. The CDR3 loop is CASSQGPRGDEQYF. In nucleotides, the CDR3 is TGTGCCAGCAGCCAAGGGCCCCGGGGGGACGAGCAGTACTTC.